The present entry profiles one T cell receptor beta chain with its context. Blood draws occurred at baseline, cycle 4 day 1, and cycle 7 day 1. The entry originates in a study of OX40 agonist ivuxolimab in advanced cancers. Study details: Ivuxolimab, an agonist antibody against OX40 (CD134), was given to patients. Participants averaged around 60 years of age (range 23 to 79) and were roughly 80% male.

TCRdb's copy holds only in-frame clones and misses some; the assay was immunoSEQ multiplex PCR. The table records roughly 60,000 clones, approximately 86% of them present only once. The V gene lost 8 bases and the J gene lost 4 bases, with 14 bases spanning the gap. Germline loops: CDR1 SGHAT, CDR2 FQNNGV. This CDR3 has 13 residues. The chain uses TRBV11-2 and TRBJ1-2, with a weak D call TRBD1 (6 bases). The receptor was isolated from an adult with an advanced solid tumor such as melanoma, head and neck, liver or kidney cancer. Here the sequenced sample was CD4+ or CD8+ T cells sorted from blood, taken in a trial of the OX40 agonist ivuxolimab. CDR3 region: CASAGGQTYGYTF. The DNA of the CDR3 is TGTGCCAGCGCCGGGGGGCAGACCTATGGCTACACCTTC. Drawing the rest from reference TRBV11-2 and TRBJ1-2, the complete variable domain is EAGVAQSPRYKIIEKRQSVAFWCNPISGHATLYWYQQILGQGPKLLIQFQNNGVVDDSQLPKDRFSAERLKGVDSTLKIQPAKLEDSAVYLCASAGGQTYGYTFGSGTRLTVV.